This T cell receptor (beta chain) stems from a study of blood T cell repertoires in COVID-19. Study overall: PBMCs, B-cell-depleted T cells, or T cells were the source of the cDNA or gDNA that made up the material.

Sequencing used immunoSEQ multiplex PCR; TCRdb keeps in-frame clones, though not all of them. The sample contains 300,000 to 400,000 clones, 70% to 90% of which appear only once. The V and J ends lost 4 bases and 7 bases respectively, with 17 bases between them. This CDR3 contains 15 residues. The germline gives CDR1 MNHEY, CDR2 SVGEGT. The V gene is TRBV6-2 or TRBV6-3, the J gene TRBJ2-1; D is possibly TRBD2 (6 bases). This receptor was identified in a woman in her thirties or forties with acute COVID-19. The sequenced sample consisted of PBMCs or T cells enriched from blood (not recorded which). DNA of the CDR3: TGTGCCAGCAGTTCCGCGGAGGGCCGTGTTAATGAGCAGTTCTTC. This sequence encodes CASSSAEGRVNEQFF.